The 7 T cell receptor beta chains below come from one sample, sequenced in a study of T cells after yellow fever vaccination. MiXCR was run by TCRdb on the 5' RACE reads, yielding one entry per CDR3 protein. Among more than 450,000 distinct CDR3 sequences listed, 20% to 25% were seen once. Sequencing used PBMCs, obtained 21 days after the first yellow fever vaccination. The receptors come from a man between 18 and 29 years old who received the YFV17D yellow fever vaccine.

V gene TRBV3-1 combines with J gene TRBJ2-5; possibly TRBD2 for D (6 bases). Germline values: CDR1 LGHDT, CDR2 YNNKEL (reference sequence). V gave up 3 bases and J gave up 5 bases, with 19 bases separating them. The CDR3 is 16 amino acids. DNA for the CDR3: TGTGCCAGCAGCCACGTGGAGGAGGGTTCTAGTGAGACCCAGTACTTC. It specifies CASSHVEEGSSETQYF.

V usage is TRBV20-1 and J usage is TRBJ2-7; D possibly corresponds to TRBD1 (6 bases). The CDR3 loop spans 14 amino acids. The V gene's germline CDR1 is DFQATT and CDR2 SNEGSKA (reference sequence). Deletions cut 5 bases from V and 5 bases from J, with 19 bases between. The CDR3 reads CSARTQQGGNEQYF. DNA of the CDR3: TGCAGTGCTCGAACGCAACAGGGTGGGAACGAGCAGTACTTC.

This clonotype was detected many times. This chain uses TRBV20-1 with TRBJ2-7; possibly TRBD1 for D (6 bases). The CDR3 has 15 amino acids. CDR1 DFQATT and CDR2 SNEGSKA come from the germline V gene (reference sequence). Trimming removed 3 bases from V and 4 bases from J, with 19 bases in between. The CDR3 sequence: CSARPFTGTEYEQYF. CDR3 DNA: TGCAGTGCTAGGCCATTCACAGGGACGGAATACGAGCAGTACTTC.

This chain connects TRBV11-2 to TRBJ1-1; tentative D call: TRBD1 (6 bases). CDR3 length: 14 amino acids. Germline loops: CDR1 SGHAT, CDR2 FQNNGV. Trimming removed 3 bases from V and 7 bases from J, with 15 bases in between. The CDR3, as DNA: TGTGCCAGCAGCTTGGGGATTACAGGGTTTGAAGCTTTCTTT. Translation: CASSLGITGFEAFF.

This clonotype has more than one count but fewer than ten. This chain links TRBV7-9 with TRBJ2-3, with D perhaps matching TRBD1 (6 bases). V was trimmed by 4 bases and J by 5 bases, leaving 10 bases between them. The germline gives CDR1 SEHNR, CDR2 FQNEAQ (reference sequence). There are 13 residues in the CDR3. The CDR3 bases are TGTGCCAGCAGCTCTCAAGGGGGAGATACGCAGTATTTT. It translates to CASSSQGGDTQYF.

This clonotype was seen a few times. The chain links TRBV5-1 to TRBJ2-5; D possibly corresponds to TRBD1 (6 bases). The CDR3 loop spans 14 amino acids. V was pared by 0 bases and J by 7 bases, with 13 bases between. CDR1 and CDR2 (germline): SGHRS, YFSETQ. CDR3 DNA: TGCGCCAGCAGCTTGGCCCAGGGGTCGGGGACCCAGTACTTC. Protein sequence: CASSLAQGSGTQYF.

V and J are TRBV12-3 or TRBV12-4 and TRBJ2-5, with TRBD2 identical over 8 bases. J gave up 5 bases and V 6 bases, and 11 bases lay outside the gene matches. CDR3 size: 15 residues. This CDR3 reads CASRSPGGLYETQYF. Written as DNA, the CDR3 is TGTGCCAGCAGGTCACCGGGGGGGCTTTATGAGACCCAGTACTTC.